This passage covers 16 T cell receptor beta chains from one sample sequenced in a study of T-cell reconstitution after alpha-beta-depleted transplantation in children (dated by TCRdb to the mid-2010s). The library was obtained by PCR. Sequencing used an Illumina HiSeq 2500. TCR libraries were prepared with molecular barcoding, using unique molecular identifiers to normalize TCRbeta repertoire quantification. The public reads were run again by TCRdb, first through fastp at Q25 and then through MiXCR, and only productive beta chains were kept. Each entry is one CDR3 protein sequence, shown with its most common DNA and genes. Counted in this sample were approximately 980,000 distinct CDR3 sequences; about 26% of them appeared once. Roughly 27% of the sample lies in the top ten. Reading the label with the study, this specimen's treatment or condition is: allogeneic hematopoietic cell transplantation with graft depleted of TCRalphabeta T cells and CD19 B cells.

The material sequenced was PBMCs, mostly from graft donor cells, taken 360 days after TCRalphabeta/CD19-depleted stem cell transplant. The receptors originated from a boy in the first two years of life who had a stem cell transplant for SCID, so the T cells may come from the graft donor.

The sample holds many counts of this clonotype. The chain recombines TRBV6-5 with TRBJ1-2; 8 bases map to TRBD1. V was pared by 6 bases and J by 3 bases, with 3 bases of the junction left unmatched. The CDR3 loop spans 13 amino acids. The germline V gene has CDR1 MNHEY and CDR2 SVGAGI. The CDR3 nucleotides read TGTGCCAGCAGGCCGGACAGGGACTATGGCTACACCTTC. This codes for CASRPDRDYGYTF.

V usage is TRBV29-1 and J usage is TRBJ1-2, with TRBD1 as a possible D gene (6 bases). Germline V CDR1 and CDR2: SQVTM, ANQGSEA. V lost 2 bases and J 5 bases, leaving 21 bases between the germline ends. The CDR3 has 16 amino acids. The CDR3 nucleotides read TGCAGCGTTGAAAACTGGGGGCACGGAAGATGGTATGGCTACACCTTC. It codes for CSVENWGHGRWYGYTF. The variable domain in full, completed from reference TRBV29-1 and TRBJ1-2, reads SAVISQKPSRDICQRGTSLTIQCQVDSQVTMMFWYRQQPGQSLTLIATANQGSEATYESGFVIDKFPISRPNLTFSTLTVSNMSPEDSSIYLCSVENWGHGRWYGYTFGSGTRLTVV.

This chain connects TRBV15 to TRBJ2-5, with 15 nucleotides matching TRBD2. With V trimmed by 1 base and J by 4 bases, 1 base remained unmatched. The CDR3 totals 16 residues. In germline, CDR1 is LNHNV, CDR2 YYDKDF (reference sequence). CDR3 sequence reads: CATSRVGLAGGETQYF. As DNA, the CDR3 is TGTGCCACCAGCAGAGTGGGACTAGCGGGGGGAGAGACCCAGTACTTC.

In its sample, this clonotype was seen a few times. This chain uses TRBV11-2 with TRBJ2-7, with TRBD1 as a possible D gene (5 bases). In germline, CDR1 is SGHAT, CDR2 FQNNGV. Trimming removed 1 base from V and 1 base from J, with 14 bases in between. The CDR3 covers 16 residues. The CDR3 DNA reads as TGTGCCAGCAGCTTAGGTCGCCCAGGGCGGTCCTACGAGCAGTACTTC. This encodes CASSLGRPGRSYEQYF.

This sequence joins TRBV19 and TRBJ2-6, with a weak D call TRBD2 (6 bases). CDR1 and CDR2 from the germline V gene are LNHDA and SQIVND (reference sequence). V was cut by 1 base and J by 0 bases, with 19 bases left in between. The CDR3 totals 20 residues. This CDR3 reads CASSIGPRRLGRSGANVLTF. CDR3 bases: TGTGCCAGTAGTATAGGTCCTAGAAGACTAGGCCGCTCTGGGGCCAACGTCCTGACTTTC.

J is TRBJ2-1 and V is TRBV3-1; D gene unclear. V lost 1 base to trimming and J lost 4 bases, with 11 bases between them. Looked up from germline, CDR1 is LGHDT and CDR2 is YNNKEL (reference sequence). This CDR3 is built from 15 residues. The CDR3: CASSQGAEMYNEQFF. CDR3 sequence (DNA): TGTGCCAGCAGCCAAGGCGCCGAGATGTACAATGAGCAGTTCTTC.

This clonotype was observed a handful of times. The chain uses TRBV5-6 and TRBJ2-1; 8 bases align to TRBD2. The V segment lost 4 bases and the J segment 3 bases; nucleotides outside the gene matches: 9. CDR1 and CDR2 from the germline V gene are SGHDT and YYEEEE. This CDR3 has 16 amino acids. CDR3 coding DNA: TGTGCCAGCAGCGTACATACGGGGGGGGACTACAATGAGCAGTTCTTC. Amino acid sequence: CASSVHTGGDYNEQFF.

Turning to this clonotype: One end of the junction does not line up with germline, which may come from a read error. The V call is TRBV7-9, the J call TRBJ1-1; D is possibly TRBD1 (6 bases). CDR1 and CDR2 from the germline V gene are SEHNR and FQNEAQ (reference sequence). This CDR3 has 10 residues. DNA for the CDR3: TGTGCCAGCAGCCTGACAGGCCCTACCTTT. Translating it yields CASSLTGPTF.

This clonotype was detected a few times. The chain is built from TRBV12-3 or TRBV12-4 and TRBJ1-1, with D hard to call. The CDR3 is 13 residues long. V was pared by 8 bases and J by 5 bases, with 15 bases between. The CDR3 region has the DNA TGTGCCAGCTCGGACGGTCGAGGGACTGAAGCTTTCTTT. This codes for CASSDGRGTEAFF.

This clonotype turned up a few times. The CDR3 spells CASSSGLAVGDTQYF. CDR3 sequence (DNA): TGCGCCAGCAGCTCTGGACTAGCGGTAGGAGATACGCAGTATTTT. V is TRBV5-1 and J is TRBJ2-3, with 10 bases matching TRBD2. Germline V gene sequence: CDR1 SGHRS, CDR2 YFSETQ. The J segment lost 5 bases and the V segment lost 3 bases, leaving 6 bases of the junction unmatched. The CDR3 is 15 residues long.

This rearrangement joins TRBV11-3 to TRBJ2-7; TRBD2 is a possible D gene (6 bases). Trimming took off 5 bases at V and 3 bases at J, with 17 bases between the two ends. This CDR3 is built from 15 residues. CDR1 is SGHNT and CDR2 is YENEEA in the germline V gene. The CDR3 coding sequence is TGTGCCAGCAGCAAGGGAGGCAGGGCAAACTACGAGCAGTACTTC. Protein: CASSKGGRANYEQYF.

V usage is TRBV7-2 and J usage is TRBJ2-5; 15 bases map to TRBD2. With V trimmed by 5 bases and J by 4 bases, 5 bases remained unmatched. CDR3 size: 16 residues. Germline loops: CDR1 SGHTA, CDR2 FQGNSA. The CDR3 bases are TGTGCCAGCAGCCCCGCGGGACTAGCGGGAGGAGAGACCCAGTACTTC. It is translated as CASSPAGLAGGETQYF.

This clonotype was counted only a few times. V gene TRBV28 combines with J gene TRBJ1-5; D is perhaps TRBD1 (6 bases). Trimming cost V 5 bases and J 1 base, with 9 bases left between them. This CDR3 is built from 14 residues. Germline V gives CDR1 MDHEN, CDR2 SYDVKM. The CDR3, as DNA: TGTGCCAGCAGTGAGGGGGGGAGCAATCAGCCCCAGCATTTT. Protein: CASSEGGSNQPQHF.

The V call is TRBV12-3 or TRBV12-4, the J call TRBJ2-7, with 8 bases aligning to TRBD1. This CDR3 is 15 amino acids long. Losses at the gene ends were 5 bases for V and 0 bases for J; bases not matched to a gene: 6. The CDR3 coding sequence is TGTGCCAGCAGTGAGGGACAGGTGGGCTCCTACGAGCAGTACTTC. Amino acids: CASSEGQVGSYEQYF.

The rearrangement uses TRBV12-3 or TRBV12-4 and TRBJ2-6; D gene unclear. V shed 5 bases and J shed 0 bases, with 8 bases lying between them. The CDR3 is 15 amino acids. CDR3 nucleotide sequence: TGTGCCAGCAGTCTACGGAACTCTGGGGCCAACGTCCTGACTTTC. Its protein product is CASSLRNSGANVLTF.

This clonotype was found a few times. The chain is built from TRBV28 and TRBJ2-6; TRBD1 matches 8 bases. Looked up from germline, CDR1 is MDHEN and CDR2 is SYDVKM. The CDR3 length is 19 residues. The V gene end was trimmed by 5 bases and the J gene end by 5 bases; junction bases not matched to a gene: 17. CDR3 nucleotides: TGTGCCAGCAGTCCCTTCGGGGACAGGTATATCCTCTGGGCCAACGTCCTGACTTTC. This gives the protein CASSPFGDRYILWANVLTF.